This entry lists 23 T cell receptor beta chains sequenced from one sample in a study of a mutant IDH1 vaccine in newly diagnosed glioma. Regarding time point: week 47, end of study. Doses of 300 ug of mutant IDH1 20-mer peptide were given with topical imiquimod. The protocol was immunoSEQ multiplex PCR, while the TCRdb copy is restricted to in-frame clones and leaves out a portion. The sample has tens of thousands of clones; roughly 80% are singletons. These receptors' antigens are unknown. The sequencing here drew on PBMCs, taken from a glioma patient whose treatment included an IDH1 peptide vaccine. The receptor set was obtained from a man in his thirties or forties with glioma.

This chain links TRBV5-1 with TRBJ1-2, with 7 bases matching TRBD1. The germline V gene has CDR1 SGHRS and CDR2 YFSETQ. This CDR3 is 16 amino acids long. V lost 0 bases, J lost 5 bases, and 10 bases stayed unmatched. The CDR3 DNA follows: TGCGCCAGCAGCTTGGGACATTCAGGGGGAGAGTATGGCTACACCTTC. The encoded protein is CASSLGHSGGEYGYTF.

This clone came up a few times. V is TRBV6-4 and J is TRBJ1-1; 7 nucleotides line up with TRBD1. The V gene end was trimmed by 3 bases and the J gene end by 2 bases; junction bases not matched to a gene: 3. The germline V gene encodes CDR1 MRHNA and CDR2 SNTAGT. The CDR3 has 14 amino acids. CDR3: CASSENRGNTEAFF. The CDR3 coding sequence is TGTGCCAGCAGTGAAAACAGGGGCAACACTGAAGCTTTCTTT.

The chain carries TRBV30 and TRBJ1-1; D might be TRBD1 (6 bases). This CDR3 is 13 amino acids long. From germline, CDR1 is GTSNPN and CDR2 SVGIG (reference sequence). V was shortened by 2 bases and J by 5 bases, with 12 bases between the two germline ends. This CDR3 reads CAWSKFTGTEAFF. DNA of the CDR3: TGTGCCTGGAGTAAATTTACAGGGACTGAAGCTTTCTTT.

The V call is TRBV11-1, the J call TRBJ2-7; the D is unclear. V shed 2 bases and J shed 3 bases, with 14 bases lying between them. The CDR3 has 15 amino acids. Germline assignment: CDR1 SGHAT and CDR2 FQDESV (reference sequence). The CDR3 reads CASSLQVVTGYEQYF. The CDR3 nucleotides read TGTGCCAGCAGCTTACAGGTCGTCACGGGCTACGAGCAGTACTTC. Looking up the rest from reference TRBV11-1 and TRBJ2-7 gives the full variable domain: EAEVAQSPRYKITEKSQAVAFWCDPISGHATLYWYRQILGQGPELLVQFQDESVVDDSQLPKDRFSAERLKGVDSTLKIQPAELGDSAMYLCASSLQVVTGYEQYFGPGTRLTVT.

This chain joins TRBV11-2 and TRBJ2-5, with D possibly being TRBD1 or TRBD2 (6 bases each). The length of the CDR3 is 15 residues. Germline CDR1 reads SGHAT; CDR2 reads FQNNGV. The V end lost 2 bases, the J end lost 6 bases, and 16 bases lay between the germline ends. The CDR3 DNA sequence: TGTGCCAGCAGCTTAAAGGAGGGGGACCGGCAGACCCAGTACTTC. It yields the protein CASSLKEGDRQTQYF.

The chain is built from TRBV19 and TRBJ1-5, with 9 bases identical to TRBD1. Germline V gives CDR1 LNHDA, CDR2 SQIVND (reference sequence). This CDR3 is 15 amino acids long. With V trimmed by 4 bases and J by 11 bases, 12 bases remained unmatched. CDR3 bases: TGTGCCAGTAGTAGGACGCCGGGACAGGGTCTATCCCAGCATTTT. Its protein is CASSRTPGQGLSQHF.

This chain links TRBV6-5 with TRBJ2-2; D gene unclear. V was trimmed by 7 bases and J by 1 base, leaving 10 bases between them. The germline gives CDR1 MNHEY, CDR2 SVGAGI. This CDR3 is built from 14 residues. CDR3: CASKPRRNTGELFF. In DNA form, the CDR3 reads TGTGCCAGCAAACCCAGACGGAACACCGGGGAGCTGTTTTTT.

This clone occurred a few times. V is TRBV28 and J is TRBJ1-1, with D perhaps TRBD1 (5 bases). Trimming left V 2 bases short and J 11 bases short, with 15 bases between. Germline V CDR1 and CDR2: MDHEN, SYDVKM. The CDR3 sequence is 13 residues long. In DNA, the CDR3 is TGTGCCAGCAGTTTAGGCCCTGCGGGGGGTGCTTTCTTT. Its translation: CASSLGPAGGAFF.

The chain links TRBV6-1 to TRBJ1-6; no clear D. Trimming stripped 4 bases from V and 6 bases from J, with 7 bases between. From germline, CDR1 is MNHNS and CDR2 SASEGT. The CDR3 has 13 residues. The CDR3 sequence is CASSGSSNSPLHF. Written as DNA, the CDR3 is TGTGCCAGCAGTGGGAGTAGTAATTCACCCCTCCACTTT.

The genes are TRBV4-1 and TRBJ2-1, with 8 nucleotides matching TRBD1. V was pared by 1 base and J by 7 bases, with 6 bases of the junction left unmatched. This CDR3 contains 15 residues. Germline CDR1 reads MGHRA; CDR2 reads YSYEKL. This CDR3 reads CASSQGPRGHNEQFF. CDR3 DNA: TGCGCCAGCAGCCAAGGCCCCAGGGGGCATAATGAGCAGTTCTTC.

This sequence joins TRBV7-8 and TRBJ2-5; D call uncertain. This CDR3 region has 14 residues. V lost 4 bases to trimming and J lost 5 bases, with 14 bases between them. The V gene's germline CDR1 is SGHVS and CDR2 FQNEAQ. The CDR3 protein is CASSSSPNRETQYF. DNA for the CDR3: TGTGCCAGCAGCTCCTCTCCGAACCGGGAGACCCAGTACTTC.

The chain links TRBV4-2 to TRBJ1-5, with a weak D call TRBD1 (6 bases). Between the trimmed V and J ends, which lost 3 bases and 6 bases, there was a span of 12 bases. The CDR3 runs 14 residues. Germline V CDR1 and CDR2: LGHNA, YNFKEQ. This chain's CDR3 is CASSQGRGSQPQHF. For the CDR3, the DNA is TGTGCCAGCAGCCAGGGCAGGGGCAGTCAGCCCCAGCATTTT.

J is TRBJ1-1 and V is TRBV27; tentative D call: TRBD1 (5 bases). The germline V gene encodes CDR1 MNHEY and CDR2 SMNVEV (reference sequence). The germline V and J ends were trimmed by 4 bases and 2 bases, with 14 bases remaining between them. The CDR3 length is 15 residues. The CDR3 protein is CASSSPSGGNTEAFF. The CDR3 bases are TGTGCCAGCAGTTCCCCCTCGGGGGGTAACACTGAAGCTTTCTTT.

The chain joins TRBV18 to TRBJ1-2; unclear D gene. The germline CDR1 and CDR2 sequences are KGHSH and LQKENI. Trimming stripped 0 bases from V and 8 bases from J, with 25 bases between. The CDR3 sequence is 18 residues long. CDR3: CASSPPKFPIVGYGGYTF. The CDR3 DNA sequence: TGTGCCAGCTCACCACCTAAGTTTCCAATCGTCGGGTACGGAGGCTACACCTTC.

CDR3 nucleotide sequence: TGTGCCAGCAGCTTGGGAGCCTACGAGCAGTACTTC. This encodes CASSLGAYEQYF. The chain has TRBV5-6 and TRBJ2-7; no clear D. Germline loops: CDR1 SGHDT, CDR2 YYEEEE. CDR3 length: 12 residues. V gave up 0 bases and J gave up 2 bases, with 3 bases separating them.

V gene TRBV5-1 combines with J gene TRBJ2-3; possible D gene TRBD1, 6 bases. This CDR3 has 16 amino acids. With 0 bases removed from V and 2 bases from J, the gap between germline ends came to 13 bases. CDR1 is SGHRS and CDR2 is YFSETQ in the germline V gene. CDR3 residues: CASSLVRQGSTDTQYF. CDR3 bases: TGCGCCAGCAGCTTGGTACGGCAGGGGTCCACAGATACGCAGTATTTT.

The chain carries TRBV28 and TRBJ2-7, with 9 bases lining up with TRBD1. CDR1 and CDR2 from the germline V gene are MDHEN and SYDVKM. V dropped 5 bases and J dropped 4; count of bases not matched to a gene: 12. The CDR3 extends over 16 amino acids. This chain's CDR3 is CASSTNRDRAQYEQYF. Written as DNA, the CDR3 is TGTGCCAGCAGTACCAACCGGGACAGGGCTCAATACGAGCAGTACTTC.

The chain couples TRBV10-2 to TRBJ1-3; D not certain. Germline CDR1 is WSHSY and CDR2 is SAAADI. Trimming took off 1 base at V and 5 bases at J, with 3 bases between the two ends. The CDR3 length is 12 residues. Here the CDR3 DNA reads TGCGCCAGCAGTGAGTTGAGAAACACCATATATTTT. Translation: CASSELRNTIYF.

This chain uses TRBV6-1 with TRBJ1-4; 7 nucleotides agree with TRBD1. The CDR3 spans 14 residues. Germline V gene sequence: CDR1 MNHNS, CDR2 SASEGT. J lost 5 bases, V lost 5 bases, and 5 bases had no gene match. Written as DNA, the CDR3 is TGTGCCAGCAGTAAGACAGGGAGGAATGAAAAACTGTTTTTT. The encoded protein is CASSKTGRNEKLFF.

The V and J genes are TRBV28 and TRBJ2-7, with 7 bases that match TRBD1. Germline-derived CDR1 and CDR2 are MDHEN and SYDVKM. The ends lost 7 bases at V and 3 bases at J; junction bases unmatched: 12. This CDR3 is 15 amino acids long. Here the CDR3 reads CASKDRWDRFYEQYF. The CDR3 DNA sequence: TGTGCCAGCAAGGACCGCTGGGACAGATTCTACGAGCAGTACTTC.

This chain connects TRBV10-2 to TRBJ2-7; D is unresolved. Looked up from germline, CDR1 is WSHSY and CDR2 is SAAADI. This CDR3 is built from 11 residues. The V end was cut by 5 bases, the J end by 1 base, with 3 bases between. The CDR3 region is CASSTSYEQYF. CDR3 nucleotides: TGCGCCAGCAGTACATCCTACGAGCAGTACTTC.

The rearrangement uses TRBV27 and TRBJ2-1; TRBD1 is a possible D gene (5 bases). V lost 6 bases and J 0 bases, leaving 12 bases between the germline ends. Per germline, CDR1 MNHEY and CDR2 SMNVEV (reference sequence). This CDR3 has 15 residues. The CDR3 loop reads CASSRDSYSYNEQFF. CDR3 DNA sequence: TGTGCCAGCAGCCGTGACAGTTACTCCTACAATGAGCAGTTCTTC.

V usage is TRBV27 and J usage is TRBJ1-5, with D uncertain. V was pared by 2 bases and J by 4 bases, with 6 bases between. The CDR3 totals 13 residues. Germline loops: CDR1 MNHEY, CDR2 SMNVEV (reference sequence). The CDR3 protein is CASSLGENQPQHF. The DNA of the CDR3 is TGTGCCAGCAGTTTAGGAGAGAATCAGCCCCAGCATTTT.